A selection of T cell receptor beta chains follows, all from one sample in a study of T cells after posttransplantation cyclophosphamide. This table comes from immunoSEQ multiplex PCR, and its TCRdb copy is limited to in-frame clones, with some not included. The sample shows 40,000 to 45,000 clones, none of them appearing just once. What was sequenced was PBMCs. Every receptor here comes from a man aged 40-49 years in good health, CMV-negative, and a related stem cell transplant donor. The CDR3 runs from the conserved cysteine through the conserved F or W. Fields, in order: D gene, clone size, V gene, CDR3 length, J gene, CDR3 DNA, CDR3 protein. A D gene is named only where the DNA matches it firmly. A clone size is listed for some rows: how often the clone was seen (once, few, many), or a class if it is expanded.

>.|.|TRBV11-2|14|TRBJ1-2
TGTGCCAGCAGCCAGGCACAGCTTGGCTATGGCTACACCTTC
CASSQAQLGYGYTF
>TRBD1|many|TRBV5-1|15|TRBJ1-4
TGCGCCAGCAGCCTTTCCGGGACAGGCGTTGAAAAACTGTTTTTT
CASSLSGTGVEKLFF
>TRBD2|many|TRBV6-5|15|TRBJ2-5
TGTGCCAGCAGACGAGAGATCGGGGGGGTAGAGACCCAGTACTTC
CASRREIGGVETQYF
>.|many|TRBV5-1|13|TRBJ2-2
TGCGCCAGCAGCTTAGAGGTCACCGGGGAGCTGTTTTTT
CASSLEVTGELFF
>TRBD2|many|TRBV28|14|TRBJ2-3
TGTGCCAGCGGGAGCGGGGTAAGCACAGATACGCAGTATTTT
CASGSGVSTDTQYF
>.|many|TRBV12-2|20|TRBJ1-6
TGTGCAAGTCGCTTAGCGCGTTCGGACAGAGCCCTTTGTTATAATTCACCCCTCCACTTT
CASRLARSDRALCYNSPLHF
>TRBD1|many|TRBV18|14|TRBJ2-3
TGTGCCAGCTCTCGACAGGGAAAGACAGATACGCAGTATTTT
CASSRQGKTDTQYF
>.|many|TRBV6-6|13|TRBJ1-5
TGTGCCAGCAGTTACGGGAGGGGGCAGCCCCAGCATTTT
CASSYGRGQPQHF
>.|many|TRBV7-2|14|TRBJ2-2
TGTGCCAGCAGCTTATCGGGGAACACCGGGGAGCTGTTTTTT
CASSLSGNTGELFF
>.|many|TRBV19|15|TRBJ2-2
TGTGCCAGCCACCTGGGCACAGTTAACACCGGGGAGCTGTTTTTT
CASHLGTVNTGELFF
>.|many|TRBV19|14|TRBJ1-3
TGTGCCAGTTATGGACAGTTCTCTGGAAACACCATATATTTT
CASYGQFSGNTIYF
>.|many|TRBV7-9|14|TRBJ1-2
TGTGCCAGCAGCTCCGCTGGCGGATCCTATGGCTACACCTTC
CASSSAGGSYGYTF
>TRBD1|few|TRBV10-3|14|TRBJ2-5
TGTGCCATCAGCTTTACAGGGGCCCAAGAGACCCAGTACTTC
CAISFTGAQETQYF
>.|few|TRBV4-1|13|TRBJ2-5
TGCGCCAGCAGCCAAGATCCGGGGGAGACCCAGTACTTC
CASSQDPGETQYF
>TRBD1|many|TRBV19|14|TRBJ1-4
TGTGCCAGTAGTATCACAGGGGGGCGCGAAAAACTGTTTTTT
CASSITGGREKLFF
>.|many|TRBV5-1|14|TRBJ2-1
TGCGCCAGCAGCTATCAGACAGACTACAATGAGCAGTTCTTC
CASSYQTDYNEQFF
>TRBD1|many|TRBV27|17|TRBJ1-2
TGTGCCAGCAGTTTATCCACGGGTCAGGGGGAAGCTTATGGCTACACCTTC
CASSLSTGQGEAYGYTF
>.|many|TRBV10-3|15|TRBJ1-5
TGTGCCATCAGTGAGTCGGAGTATAGCAATCAGCCCCAGCATTTT
CAISESEYSNQPQHF
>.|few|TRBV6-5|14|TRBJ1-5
TGTGCCAGCAGTGATGGGCAGGACAATCAGCCCCAGCATTTT
CASSDGQDNQPQHF
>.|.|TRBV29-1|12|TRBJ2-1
TGCAGCGTTTCTCCGTCCTACAATGAGCAGTTCTTC
CSVSPSYNEQFF
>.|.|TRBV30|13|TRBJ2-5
TGTGCCTGGAGTTTTCTGCAGCAAGAGACCCAGTACTTC
CAWSFLQQETQYF
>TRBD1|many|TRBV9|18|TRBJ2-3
TGTGCCAGCAGCCCATCCCCCCCGGGACAGAGTTTTCCAGATACGCAGTATTTT
CASSPSPPGQSFPDTQYF
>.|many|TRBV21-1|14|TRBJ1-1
TGTGCCAGCAGCGCGGATCCAGGGCGCAAAGAAGCTTTCTTT
CASSADPGRKEAFF
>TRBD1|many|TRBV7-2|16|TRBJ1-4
TGTGCCAGCAGCTTAGGAGGGGGCGGGGTGGGTGAAAAACTGTTTTTT
CASSLGGGGVGEKLFF
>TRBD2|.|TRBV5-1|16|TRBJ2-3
TGCGCCAGCAGCTCCCTGCTAGCGGGGAGCACAGATACGCAGTATTTT
CASSSLLAGSTDTQYF
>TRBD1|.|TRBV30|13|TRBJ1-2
TGTGCCTGGAAGACAGGGGCGATCTATGGCTACACCTTC
CAWKTGAIYGYTF
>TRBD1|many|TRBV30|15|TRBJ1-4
TGTGCCTGGAGTGTTAGGGGGCCAGCTAATGAAAAACTGTTTTTT
CAWSVRGPANEKLFF
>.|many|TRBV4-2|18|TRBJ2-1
TGTGCCAGCAGCCAAGATCTGGGGGCGCGGCGGGGGTACAATGAGCAGTTCTTC
CASSQDLGARRGYNEQFF
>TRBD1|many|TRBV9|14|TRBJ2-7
TGTGCCAGCAGCCCAGGACAGGGGATTTACGAGCAGTACTTC
CASSPGQGIYEQYF
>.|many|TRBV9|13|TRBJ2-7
TGTGCCAGCAGCCCTGGGACTTCCTACGAGCAGTACTTC
CASSPGTSYEQYF
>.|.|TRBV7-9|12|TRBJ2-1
TGTGCCAGCAGCGGATCTCCGGGAAGGCAGTTCTTC
CASSGSPGRQFF
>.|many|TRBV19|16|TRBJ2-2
TGTGCCAGTAGTATCCCCTCGACTATGAACACCGGGGAGCTGTTTTTT
CASSIPSTMNTGELFF